The clone carrying this T cell receptor beta chain was picked up a small number of times. The target antigen is unknown. TCRdb redid the calling of the reads with MiXCR, one entry per CDR3 protein. The data hold roughly 130,000 distinct CDR3 sequences, with roughly a quarter observed a single time. The sample comes from a study of T cell repertoires in cytomegalovirus infection. About the research overall: CMV infection and matching HLA type were both indicated by public TCR beta signatures. Study conclusions and caveats: Across the ex vivo response, the dominant clonotypes were HLA-C-restricted CMV-specific TCR beta clonotypes.

The CDR3 extends over 14 amino acids. V lost 4 bases and J lost 2, with 12 bases in between. The germline V gene has CDR1 ENHRY and CDR2 SYGVKD. This receptor was taken from a human donor in good health (CMV status not recorded). Some clones in this sample may be carry-over from other donors' samples. V is TRBV10-3 and J is TRBJ2-7, with D possibly TRBD1 on 6 matching bases. Source material: PBMCs, sequenced either directly or after in vitro stimulation (not recorded which). The CDR3 spells CAISAQGFPYEQYV. The CDR3 DNA sequence: TGTGCCATCAGTGCACAGGGATTCCCCTACGAGCAGTACGTC.